A selection of T cell receptor beta chains follows, all from one sample in a study of cytomegalovirus exposure and HLA in healthy donors. Repertoires were generated with immunoSEQ multiplex PCR, while TCRdb's copy carries only in-frame clones and drops some. In the table there are about 160,000 clones, 77% of which are singletons. The source material was PBMCs. Receptors originate from a woman in her thirties in good health and CMV-seronegative. CDR3s include the opening cysteine and the closing phenylalanine or tryptophan. The order of the fields is D gene, V gene, J gene, clone size, CDR3 protein, CDR3 DNA. A D gene is named only where the DNA matches it firmly. Clone size, where shown, is once, few, many, or a class for clones that have expanded.

>TRBD1|TRBV18|TRBJ1-5|-
CASSPLSWTGTYSGNQPQHF
TGTGCCAGCTCACCCCTCTCGTGGACAGGGACATATAGTGGCAATCAGCCCCAGCATTTT
>TRBD2|TRBV11-3|TRBJ2-1|-
CASSTPERGDHNEQFF
TGTGCCAGCAGCACCCCTGAGCGGGGGGACCACAATGAGCAGTTCTTC
>TRBD1|TRBV11-2|TRBJ2-3|few
CASSHLRTGADTQYF
TGTGCCAGCAGCCATTTGCGGACAGGAGCAGATACGCAGTATTTT
>TRBD1|TRBV4-1|TRBJ1-4|-
CASSQEGRGGWDGKLFF
TGCGCCAGCAGCCAAGAGGGTAGAGGGGGCTGGGATGGAAAACTGTTTTTT
>-|TRBV9|TRBJ2-3|-
CASSVLGGDTQYF
TGTGCCAGCAGCGTCCTAGGAGGGGATACGCAGTATTTT
>TRBD2|TRBV7-2|TRBJ2-3|-
CASSLEGAGGPPDTQYF
TGTGCCAGCAGCTTAGAAGGGGCGGGGGGGCCCCCAGATACGCAGTATTTT
>TRBD1|TRBV18|TRBJ1-2|-
CASSPAAGDSYGYTF
TGTGCCAGCTCACCAGCGGCCGGGGACAGCTATGGCTACACCTTC
>TRBD1|TRBV7-2|TRBJ1-2|-
CASSLDPGGYGYTF
TGTGCCAGCAGCTTAGATCCAGGGGGATATGGCTACACCTTC
>-|TRBV19|TRBJ1-1|few
CASLRQEKNTEAFF
TGTGCCAGTCTCCGACAGGAGAAGAACACTGAAGCTTTCTTT
>-|TRBV5-4|TRBJ2-1|-
CASSLDSYNEQFF
TGTGCCAGCAGCTTGGATAGCTACAATGAGCAGTTCTTC
>TRBD2|TRBV5-1|TRBJ2-1|-
CASSLLTSGGLRDEQFF
TGCGCCAGCAGCTTGCTTACTAGCGGGGGGCTTCGGGATGAGCAGTTCTTC
>-|TRBV20-1|TRBJ2-3|-
CSASKTDTQYF
TGCAGTGCGAGCAAGACAGATACGCAGTATTTT
>TRBD1|TRBV2|TRBJ1-1|-
CASSLGQGNTEAFF
TGTGCCAGCAGCCTCGGACAGGGTAACACTGAAGCTTTCTTT
>-|TRBV30|TRBJ1-4|-
CAWSVMGAGTNEKLFF
TGTGCCTGGAGTGTAATGGGGGCTGGAACTAATGAAAAACTGTTTTTT
>-|TRBV7-2|TRBJ1-1|-
CASSPLNVRTEAFF
TGTGCCAGCAGCCCCCTCAACGTGCGCACTGAAGCTTTCTTT
>TRBD1|TRBV30|TRBJ2-7|once
CAWSFGTAKYEQYF
TGTGCCTGGAGTTTCGGGACAGCGAAGTACGAGCAGTACTTC